The 14 T cell receptor beta chains given below trace back to one sample, sequenced in a study of T cell responses to AZD1222 COVID-19 vaccine. Assay: immunoSEQ multiplex PCR; the TCRdb copy retains only in-frame clones and omits some. The table shows approximately 170,000 clones, with 85% to 90% occurring only once. Material: peripheral blood, obtained on day 0 of AZD1222 vaccination. The receptors stem from an adult in good health.

The V call is TRBV27, the J call TRBJ2-4; 10 positions agree with TRBD2. The trim removed 6 bases at V and 3 bases at J, leaving 17 bases unmatched. From germline, CDR1 is MNHEY and CDR2 SMNVEV (reference sequence). This CDR3 has 19 amino acids. The CDR3 DNA follows: TGTGCCAGCAGCCCCGTGGGTAGCGGGGGGTTTTTTGTCAAAAACATTCAGTACTTC. The encoded protein is CASSPVGSGGFFVKNIQYF.

The chain recombines TRBV19 with TRBJ1-5; no firm D call. Germline V CDR1 and CDR2: LNHDA, SQIVND (reference sequence). The V end was cut by 5 bases, the J end by 4 bases, with 6 bases between. The CDR3 loop spans 12 amino acids. Written as DNA, the CDR3 is TGTGCCAGTAGTCTCTGGAATCAGCCCCAGCATTTT. It encodes CASSLWNQPQHF.

The rearrangement links TRBV10-3 to TRBJ2-3; unclear D gene. Per the germline V gene, CDR1 is ENHRY and CDR2 is SYGVKD. The V end was cut by 0 bases, the J end by 5 bases, with 6 bases between. The CDR3 has 13 amino acids. This chain's CDR3 is CAISESALDTQYF. The CDR3 coding sequence is TGTGCCATCAGTGAGTCAGCTTTAGATACGCAGTATTTT.

The chain employs TRBV7-2 and TRBJ2-3, with D hard to call. The ends were cut back, 5 bases at V and 2 bases at J, with 8 bases in the middle. From germline, CDR1 is SGHTA and CDR2 FQGNSA. This CDR3 comprises 13 residues. The CDR3 DNA reads TGTGCCAGCAGCCCCTACTCCACAGATACGCAGTATTTT. Translating it yields CASSPYSTDTQYF.

The gene calls are TRBV15 and TRBJ2-1; the match to TRBD1 covers 11 bases. The CDR3 is made up of 14 amino acids. Losses at the gene ends were 8 bases for V and 6 bases for J; bases not matched to a gene: 6. In germline, CDR1 is LNHNV, CDR2 YYDKDF (reference sequence). CDR3 nucleotide sequence: TGTGCCACCCGAGGACAGGGGGCTCTCAATGAGCAGTTCTTC. It specifies CATRGQGALNEQFF.

The rearrangement joins TRBV4-1 to TRBJ1-2; D is perhaps TRBD1 (6 bases). Germline V lookup: CDR1 MGHRA, CDR2 YSYEKL. The CDR3 totals 14 residues. Between the trimmed V and J ends, which lost 0 bases and 6 bases, there was a span of 11 bases. The CDR3 nucleotides read TGCGCCAGCAGCCAAGACCCTGACAGGCATGGCTACACCTTC. Protein sequence: CASSQDPDRHGYTF.

The chain couples TRBV5-4 to TRBJ1-2, with 7 bases aligning to TRBD1. The CDR3 loop spans 15 amino acids. V gave up 0 bases and J gave up 2 bases; unmatched junction bases: 4. Looked up from germline, CDR1 is SGHNT and CDR2 is YYREEE (reference sequence). The CDR3: CASSLAPGGNYGYTF. The CDR3 DNA sequence: TGTGCCAGCAGCTTGGCTCCAGGGGGAAACTATGGCTACACCTTC.

This rearrangement joins TRBV3-1 (or the pseudogene TRBV3-2) to TRBJ1-3; D may be TRBD1 (6 bases). Trimming cost V 4 bases and J 2 bases, with 21 bases left between them. CDR3 length equals 18 residues. The germline gives CDR1 LGHDT, CDR2 YNNKEL (reference sequence). CDR3 loop: CASSPQVGGAGTGNTIYF. The CDR3 DNA reads as TGTGCCAGCAGCCCCCAAGTGGGGGGGGCTGGAACTGGAAACACCATATATTTT.

The chain employs TRBV4-1 and TRBJ2-2, with D possibly TRBD1 on 5 matching bases. Between the trimmed V and J ends, which lost 4 bases and 0 bases, there was a span of 15 bases. Germline values: CDR1 MGHRA, CDR2 YSYEKL. This CDR3 is 17 amino acids long. CDR3 sequence reads: CASSPLGQGANTGELFF. DNA of the CDR3: TGCGCCAGCAGCCCTCTAGGGCAGGGCGCGAACACCGGGGAGCTGTTTTTT.

The genes are TRBV5-6 and TRBJ2-2, with 10 bases identical to TRBD1. The CDR3 is made up of 16 amino acids. Germline trimming cut 5 bases from V and 1 base from J; bases unmatched to any gene: 5. CDR1 and CDR2 (germline): SGHDT, YYEEEE. CDR3 amino acids: CASRGTGVQNTGELFF. CDR3 nucleotide sequence: TGTGCCAGCAGGGGGACAGGGGTCCAGAACACCGGGGAGCTGTTTTTT.

The V and J genes are TRBV30 and TRBJ2-2; D not certain. This CDR3 has 14 residues. The germline V gene has CDR1 GTSNPN and CDR2 SVGIG (reference sequence). The ends were cut back, 0 bases at V and 4 bases at J, with 9 bases in the middle. For the CDR3, the DNA is TGTGCCTGGAGTGTGACCGGATTCACCGGGGAGCTGTTTTTT. It is translated as CAWSVTGFTGELFF. The variable domain in full, completed from reference TRBV30 and TRBJ2-2, reads SQTIHQWPATLVQPVGSPLSLECTVEGTSNPNLYWYRQAAGRGLQLLFYSVGIGQISSEVPQNLSASRPQDRQFILSSKKLLLSDSGFYLCAWSVTGFTGELFFGEGSRLTVL.

The rearrangement joins TRBV6-5 to TRBJ2-7, with D perhaps matching TRBD1 (6 bases). The CDR3 spans 12 residues. V lost 2 bases and J 4 bases, leaving 6 bases between the germline ends. Germline V CDR1 and CDR2: MNHEY, SVGAGI. The CDR3 bases are TGTGCCAGCAGTTACCAGGGGTACGAGCAGTACTTC. Translated: CASSYQGYEQYF.

The CDR3 DNA reads as TGTGCCAGCCAGTTCCAGGGGGTCAACTATGGCTACACCTTC. Encoded protein: CASQFQGVNYGYTF. The V call is TRBV2, the J call TRBJ1-2; 7 positions agree with TRBD1. This CDR3 spans 14 amino acids. Germline CDR1 is SNHLY and CDR2 is FYNNEI. The junction had 8 bases not matched to a gene; V was cut back by 8 bases and J by 2 bases.

V gene TRBV28 combines with J gene TRBJ2-6; D is undetermined. The length of the CDR3 is 14 residues. CDR1 is MDHEN and CDR2 is SYDVKM in the germline V gene. V was pared by 3 bases and J by 0 bases, with 3 bases between. The CDR3 DNA reads TGTGCCAGCAGTTTTCCCTCTGGGGCCAACGTCCTGACTTTC. It yields the protein CASSFPSGANVLTF.